This TCR beta chain is from a study of graft-versus-host responses after intestinal transplantation. As for the study in general: Every one of the recipients received anti-thymocyte globulin induction and afterwards took tacrolimus and steroids for around 3 years. Overall study results and limits: Maximum circulating GvH clone levels tracked with early post-transplant HvG decreases. When patients had graft-donor T cell macrochimerism, their allografts held high graft-versus-host to host-versus-graft clonal ratios. The authors found GvH clones in recipient marrow, some appearing first in ileum or blood.

This table comes from immunoSEQ multiplex PCR, and its TCRdb copy is limited to in-frame clones, with some not included. Of 10,000 or so clones listed, over 90% are singletons. This clone was detected only a few times. Its specificity is not known. Germline assignment: CDR1 SEHNR and CDR2 FQNEAQ (reference sequence). V shed 7 bases, J shed 0 bases, and the junction held 2 bases outside the gene matches. The CDR3 is 13 amino acids. This sequence joins TRBV7-9 and TRBJ2-7, with 8 nucleotides matching TRBD2. This TCR was recovered from a human patient who received an intestinal transplant, so some T cells may come from the graft donor. The sample here was PBMCs, taken 40 to 45 days after intestinal transplantation. CDR3 in DNA: TGTGCCAGCACGGGGGGGAGCTCCTACGAGCAGTACTTC. Its translation is CASTGGSSYEQYF.